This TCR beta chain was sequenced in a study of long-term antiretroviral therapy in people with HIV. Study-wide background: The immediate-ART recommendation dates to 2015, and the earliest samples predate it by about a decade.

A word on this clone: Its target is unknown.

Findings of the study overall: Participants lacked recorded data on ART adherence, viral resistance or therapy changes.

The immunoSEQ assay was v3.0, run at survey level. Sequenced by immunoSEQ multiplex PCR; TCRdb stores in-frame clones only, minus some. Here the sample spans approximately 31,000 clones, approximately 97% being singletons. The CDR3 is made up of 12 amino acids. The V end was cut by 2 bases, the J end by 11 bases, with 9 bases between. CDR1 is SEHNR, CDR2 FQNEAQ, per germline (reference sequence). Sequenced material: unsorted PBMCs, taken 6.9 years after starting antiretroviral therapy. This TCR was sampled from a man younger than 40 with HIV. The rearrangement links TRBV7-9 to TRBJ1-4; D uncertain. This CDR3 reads CASSLTGMKLFF. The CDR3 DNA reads TGTGCCAGCAGCTTAACCGGGATGAAACTGTTTTTT. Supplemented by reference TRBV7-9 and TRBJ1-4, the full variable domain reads DTGVSQNPRHKITKRGQNVTFRCDPISEHNRLYWYRQTLGQGPEFLTYFQNEAQLEKSRLLSDRFSAERPKGSFSTLEIQRTEQGDSAMYLCASSLTGMKLFFGSGTQLSVL.